A single TCR beta chain is shown here with its context. The data derive from a study of shared T cell receptors in the human thymus. The repertoire was sequenced with immunoSEQ multiplex PCR; TCRdb's copy has only in-frame clones and lacks some. This sample carries about 730,000 clones, 80% to 90% of them seen once, and the ten largest clones take approximately 0.01%. This CDR3 is built from 16 residues. Germline V gene data show CDR1 as WSHSY and CDR2 as SAAADI. V shed 3 bases and J shed 4 bases, with 16 bases lying between them. These sequences were also reported in another study, on human thymus T cells. That source adds: The thymus was resected at corrective cardiac surgery. Thymic and blood repertoires seemed to favor certain V and J genes.

The chain couples TRBV10-2 to TRBJ2-1; TRBD1 might be the D (8 bases). This TCR derives from a girl in the first two years of life with a congenital heart defect. Sequenced material: thymocytes. CDR3 loop: CASSEGGDRLYNEQFF. CDR3 sequence (DNA): TGCGCCAGCAGTGAAGGGGGGGACAGGCTGTACAATGAGCAGTTCTTC.